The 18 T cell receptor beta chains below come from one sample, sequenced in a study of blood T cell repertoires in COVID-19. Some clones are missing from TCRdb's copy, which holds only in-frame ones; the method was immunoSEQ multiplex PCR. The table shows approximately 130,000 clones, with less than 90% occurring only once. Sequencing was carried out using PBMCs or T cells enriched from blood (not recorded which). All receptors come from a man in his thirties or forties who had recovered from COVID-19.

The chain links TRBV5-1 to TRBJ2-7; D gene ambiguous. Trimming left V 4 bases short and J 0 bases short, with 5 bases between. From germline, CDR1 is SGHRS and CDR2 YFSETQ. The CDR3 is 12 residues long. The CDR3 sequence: CASSGTSYEQYF. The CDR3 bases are TGCGCCAGCAGCGGCACCTCCTACGAGCAGTACTTC.

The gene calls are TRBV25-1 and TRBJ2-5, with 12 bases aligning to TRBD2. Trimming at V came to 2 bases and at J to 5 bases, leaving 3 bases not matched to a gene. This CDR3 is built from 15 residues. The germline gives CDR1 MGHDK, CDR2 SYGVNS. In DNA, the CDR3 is TGTGCCAGCAGTGAAACCCTAGCGGGAGGGGAGACCCAGTACTTC. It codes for CASSETLAGGETQYF.

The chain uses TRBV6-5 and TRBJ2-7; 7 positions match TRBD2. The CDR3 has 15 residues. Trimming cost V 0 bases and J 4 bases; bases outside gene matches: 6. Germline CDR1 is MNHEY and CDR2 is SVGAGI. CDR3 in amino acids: CASSYSAGDLYEQYF. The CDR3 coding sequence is TGTGCCAGCAGTTACTCTGCGGGAGATCTGTACGAGCAGTACTTC.

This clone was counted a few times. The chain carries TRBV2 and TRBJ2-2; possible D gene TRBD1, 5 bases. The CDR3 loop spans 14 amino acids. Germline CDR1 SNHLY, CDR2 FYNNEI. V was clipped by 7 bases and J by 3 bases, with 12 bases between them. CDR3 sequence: CASTPQGYTGELFF. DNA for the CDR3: TGTGCCAGCACACCCCAGGGTTACACCGGGGAGCTGTTTTTT.

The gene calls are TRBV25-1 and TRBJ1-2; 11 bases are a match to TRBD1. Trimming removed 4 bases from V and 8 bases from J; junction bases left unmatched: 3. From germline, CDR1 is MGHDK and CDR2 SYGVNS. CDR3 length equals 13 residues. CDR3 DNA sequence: TGTGCCAGCAGTGGGACAGGGGGCGAAGGCTACACCTTC. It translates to CASSGTGGEGYTF.

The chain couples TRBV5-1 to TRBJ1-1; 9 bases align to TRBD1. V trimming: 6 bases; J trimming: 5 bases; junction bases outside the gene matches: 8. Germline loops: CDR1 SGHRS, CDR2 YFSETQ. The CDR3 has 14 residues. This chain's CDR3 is CASTRDREGTEAFF. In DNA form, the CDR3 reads TGCGCCAGCACAAGGGACAGGGAAGGGACTGAAGCTTTCTTT.

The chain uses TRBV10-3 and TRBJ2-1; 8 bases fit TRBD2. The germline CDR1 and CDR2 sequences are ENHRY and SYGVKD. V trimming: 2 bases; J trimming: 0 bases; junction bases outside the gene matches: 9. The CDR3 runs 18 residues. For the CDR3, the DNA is TGTGCCATCAGTGAGGGTCTAGCGGGCTCCTTCTCCTACAATGAGCAGTTCTTC. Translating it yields CAISEGLAGSFSYNEQFF.

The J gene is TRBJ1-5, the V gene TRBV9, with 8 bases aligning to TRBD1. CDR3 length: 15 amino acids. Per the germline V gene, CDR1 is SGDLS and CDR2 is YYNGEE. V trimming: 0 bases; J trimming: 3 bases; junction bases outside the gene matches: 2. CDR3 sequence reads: CASSVGQGINQPQHF. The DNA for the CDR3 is TGTGCCAGCAGCGTAGGACAGGGGATCAATCAGCCCCAGCATTTT.

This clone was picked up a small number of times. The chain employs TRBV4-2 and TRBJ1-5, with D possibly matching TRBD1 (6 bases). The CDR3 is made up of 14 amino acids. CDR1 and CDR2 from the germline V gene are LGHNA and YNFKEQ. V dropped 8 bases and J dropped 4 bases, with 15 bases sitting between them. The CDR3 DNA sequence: TGTGCCAGCTCCCTAGGGGGGGCAAATCAGCCCCAGCATTTT. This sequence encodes CASSLGGANQPQHF.

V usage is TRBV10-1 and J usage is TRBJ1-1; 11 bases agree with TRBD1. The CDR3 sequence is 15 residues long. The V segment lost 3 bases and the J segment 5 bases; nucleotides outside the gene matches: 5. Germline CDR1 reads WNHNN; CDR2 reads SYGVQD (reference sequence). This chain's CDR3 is CASSESGQGATEAFF. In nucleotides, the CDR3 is TGCGCCAGCAGTGAATCCGGACAGGGGGCGACTGAAGCTTTCTTT.

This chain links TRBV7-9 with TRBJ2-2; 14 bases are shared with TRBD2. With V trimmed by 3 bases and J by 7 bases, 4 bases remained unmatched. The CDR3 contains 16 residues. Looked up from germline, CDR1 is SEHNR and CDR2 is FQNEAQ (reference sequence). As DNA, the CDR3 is TGTGCCAGCAGCTTGACTAGCGGGAGGGCCCTCGGGGAGCTGTTTTTT. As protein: CASSLTSGRALGELFF.

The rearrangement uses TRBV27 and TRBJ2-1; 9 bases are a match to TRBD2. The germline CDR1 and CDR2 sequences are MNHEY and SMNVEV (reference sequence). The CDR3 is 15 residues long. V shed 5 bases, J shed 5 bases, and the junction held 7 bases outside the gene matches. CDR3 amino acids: CASSPPLAGNNEQFF. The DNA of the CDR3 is TGTGCCAGCAGTCCCCCCCTAGCGGGAAACAATGAGCAGTTCTTC.

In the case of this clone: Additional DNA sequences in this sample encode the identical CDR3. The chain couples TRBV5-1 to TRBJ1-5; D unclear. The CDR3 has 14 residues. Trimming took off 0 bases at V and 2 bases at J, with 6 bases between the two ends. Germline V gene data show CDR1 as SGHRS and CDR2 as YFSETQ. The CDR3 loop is CASSLGGGNQPQHF. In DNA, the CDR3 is TGCGCCAGCAGCTTGGGCGGGGGCAATCAGCCCCAGCATTTT.

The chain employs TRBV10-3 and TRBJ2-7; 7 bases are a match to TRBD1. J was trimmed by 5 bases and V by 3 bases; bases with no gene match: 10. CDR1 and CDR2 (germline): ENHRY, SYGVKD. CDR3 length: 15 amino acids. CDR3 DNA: TGTGCCATCAGTGATCCTCGACAGGGCGCCAACGAGCAGTACTTC. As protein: CAISDPRQGANEQYF.

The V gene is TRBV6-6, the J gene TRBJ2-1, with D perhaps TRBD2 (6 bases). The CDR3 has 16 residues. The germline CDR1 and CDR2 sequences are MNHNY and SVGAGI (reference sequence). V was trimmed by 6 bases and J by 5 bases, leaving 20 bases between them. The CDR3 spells CASRPPVGGLNNEQFF. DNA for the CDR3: TGTGCCAGCAGACCCCCTGTCGGGGGACTGAACAATGAGCAGTTCTTC.

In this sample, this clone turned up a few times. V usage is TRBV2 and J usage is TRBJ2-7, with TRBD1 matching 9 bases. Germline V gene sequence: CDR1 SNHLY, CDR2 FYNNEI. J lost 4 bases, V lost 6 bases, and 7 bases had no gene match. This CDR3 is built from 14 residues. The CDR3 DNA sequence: TGTGCCAGCAGACCGACAGGGGGGCGGTACGAGCAGTACTTC. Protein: CASRPTGGRYEQYF.

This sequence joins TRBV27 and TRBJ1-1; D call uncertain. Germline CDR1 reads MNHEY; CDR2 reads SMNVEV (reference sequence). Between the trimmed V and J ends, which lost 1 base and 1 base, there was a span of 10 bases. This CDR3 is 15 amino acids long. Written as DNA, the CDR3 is TGTGCCAGCAGTTTATGGAGTCTTCGGAACACTGAAGCTTTCTTT. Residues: CASSLWSLRNTEAFF.

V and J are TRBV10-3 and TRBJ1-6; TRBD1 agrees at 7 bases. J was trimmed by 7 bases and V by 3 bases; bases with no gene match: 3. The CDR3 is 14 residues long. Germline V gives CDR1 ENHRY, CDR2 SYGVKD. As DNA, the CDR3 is TGTGCCATCAGTGACTTACAGGGGAATTCACCCCTCCACTTT. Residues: CAISDLQGNSPLHF.